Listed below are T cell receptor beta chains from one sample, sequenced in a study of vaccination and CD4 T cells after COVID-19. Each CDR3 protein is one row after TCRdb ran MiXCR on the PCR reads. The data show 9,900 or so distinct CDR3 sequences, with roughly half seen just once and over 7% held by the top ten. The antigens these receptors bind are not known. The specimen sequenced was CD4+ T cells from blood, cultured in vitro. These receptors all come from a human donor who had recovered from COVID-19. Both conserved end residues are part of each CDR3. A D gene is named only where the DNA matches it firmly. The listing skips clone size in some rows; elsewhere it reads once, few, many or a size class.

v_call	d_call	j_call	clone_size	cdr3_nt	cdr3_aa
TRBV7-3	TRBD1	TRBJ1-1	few	TGTGCCAGCAGCTTATACGGACAGGGGGCGGGCACTGAAGCTTTCTTT	CASSLYGQGAGTEAFF
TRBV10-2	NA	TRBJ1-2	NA	TGCGCCAGCAGTGAGTCGACGGGGTATGGCTACACCTTC	CASSESTGYGYTF
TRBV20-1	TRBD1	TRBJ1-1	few	TGCAGTGCTCTGAGGGGGCAGGAGTGGAGGTACACTGAAGCTTTCTTT	CSALRGQEWRYTEAFF
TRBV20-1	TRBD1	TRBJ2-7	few	TGCAGTGCTAGAGCCCCAACAGGGGTAGGGGAGCAGTACTTC	CSARAPTGVGEQYF
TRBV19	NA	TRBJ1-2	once	TGTGCCAGTACCGGGGGCAAGGGGAACTATGGCTACACCTTC	CASTGGKGNYGYTF
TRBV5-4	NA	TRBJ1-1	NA	TGTGCCAGCAGCTTGGTGTCCCGAAACACTGAAGCTTTCTTT	CASSLVSRNTEAFF
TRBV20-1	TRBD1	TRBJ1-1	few	TGCAGTGCTACCGGGACAGGGTTGAACACTGAAGCTTTCTTT	CSATGTGLNTEAFF
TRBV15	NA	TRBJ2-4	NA	TGTGCCACCAGCAGAGATCTTCAGGGGAACATTCAGTACTTC	CATSRDLQGNIQYF
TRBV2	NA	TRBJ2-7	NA	TGTGCCAGCGTTGCCCCTGGAACCGACGAGCAGTACTTC	CASVAPGTDEQYF
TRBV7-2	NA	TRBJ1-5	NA	TGTGCCAGCAGCTTGACAGCCCCCAATCAGCCCCAGCATTTT	CASSLTAPNQPQHF
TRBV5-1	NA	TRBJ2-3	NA	TGCGCCAGCAGCTTAAGTCGCGGGAGCACAGATACGCAGTATTTT	CASSLSRGSTDTQYF
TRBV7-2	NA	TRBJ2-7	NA	TGTGCCAGCAGCTTTAGGACAGTCTACGAGCAGTACTTC	CASSFRTVYEQYF
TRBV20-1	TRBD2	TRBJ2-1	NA	TGCAGTGCCAGAGGCATGGCTAGCGGGGGGCACAATGAGCAGTTCTTC	CSARGMASGGHNEQFF
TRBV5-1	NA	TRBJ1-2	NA	TGCGCCAGCAGCTTAATGGACACTAGCTATGGCTACACCTTC	CASSLMDTSYGYTF
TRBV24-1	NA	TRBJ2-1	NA	TGTGCCACCAGTGATTTAGGTACTCCTACAATGAGTGGCAATGAGCAGTTCTTC	CATSDLGTPTMSGNEQFF
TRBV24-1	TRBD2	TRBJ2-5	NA	TGTGCCACCAGTGAGGGGACTAGCGGTGCAGAGACCCAGTACTTC	CATSEGTSGAETQYF
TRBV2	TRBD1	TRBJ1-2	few	TGTGCCAGCAGTGGACAGGGGTTGGACAGCTATGGCTACACCTTC	CASSGQGLDSYGYTF
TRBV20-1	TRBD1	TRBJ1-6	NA	TGCAGTGCTAAAACAGGGGGAGGTTATAATTCACCCCTCCACTTT	CSAKTGGGYNSPLHF
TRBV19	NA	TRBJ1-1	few	TGTGCCAGTAGTGTTCAAACAGGTCTCACTGAAGCTTTCTTT	CASSVQTGLTEAFF